What follows are 21 T cell receptor beta chains derived from one specimen sequenced in a study of T cell changes during pregnancy in multiple sclerosis. The data were produced by immunoSEQ multiplex PCR, yet TCRdb's version contains in-frame clones alone and is incomplete. This table has 25,000 to 35,000 clones, approximately 90% appearing once. The sequencing here drew on CD8+ T cells from peripheral blood mononuclear cells, taken in the first trimester of pregnancy. The origin of the receptors is a female donor with multiple sclerosis, enrolled in a pregnancy study.

The chain couples TRBV19 to TRBJ2-6, with D possibly being TRBD1 (5 bases). CDR1 is LNHDA, CDR2 SQIVND, per germline (reference sequence). There are 16 residues in the CDR3. V dropped 3 bases and J dropped 1 base, with 10 bases sitting between them. CDR3 region: CASSISGKSGANVLTF. The DNA for the CDR3 is TGTGCCAGTAGTATTTCAGGGAAGTCTGGGGCCAACGTCCTGACTTTC.

The rearrangement uses TRBV6-1 and TRBJ1-1, with D possibly matching TRBD1 (6 bases). This CDR3 is built from 14 residues. V was shortened by 6 bases and J by 6 bases, with 17 bases between the two germline ends. Germline loops: CDR1 MNHNS, CDR2 SASEGT. The CDR3: CASRWTAEGPEAFF. CDR3 in DNA: TGTGCCAGCAGATGGACAGCGGAAGGCCCTGAAGCTTTCTTT.

The rearrangement links TRBV6-1 to TRBJ2-7, with TRBD2 identical over 9 bases. The CDR3 is 16 residues long. Trimming at V came to 1 base and at J to 2 bases, leaving 6 bases not matched to a gene. The germline CDR1 and CDR2 sequences are MNHNS and SASEGT. The CDR3: CASSEGNLAGPYEQYF. In DNA, the CDR3 is TGTGCCAGCAGTGAAGGTAACCTAGCGGGGCCCTACGAGCAGTACTTC.

Written as DNA, the CDR3 is TGTGCCAGCAGTTTATCGCCTACCTCTGAAGCTTTCTTT. It encodes CASSLSPTSEAFF. J is TRBJ1-1 and V is TRBV27; D is unclear. Deletions cut 0 bases from V and 6 bases from J, with 8 bases between. Germline loops: CDR1 MNHEY, CDR2 SMNVEV (reference sequence). This CDR3 comprises 13 residues.

V gene TRBV13 combines with J gene TRBJ2-1; no definite D call. Germline assignment: CDR1 PRHDT and CDR2 FYEKMQ (reference sequence). The V end was cut by 8 bases, the J end by 8 bases, with 16 bases between. This CDR3 contains 13 residues. The CDR3: CASVESPFDEQFF. In DNA, the CDR3 is TGTGCCAGCGTGGAGTCTCCATTCGATGAGCAGTTCTTC.

The V gene is TRBV2, the J gene TRBJ2-2; 7 nucleotides agree with TRBD2. V lost 4 bases to trimming and J lost 4 bases; unmatched junction nucleotides: 12. The CDR3 has 17 residues. Germline lookup yields CDR1 SNHLY and CDR2 FYNNEI. CDR3 residues: CASSGRILGGITGELFF. CDR3 sequence (DNA): TGTGCCAGCAGTGGACGAATCCTGGGGGGGATCACCGGGGAGCTGTTTTTT.

The chain combines TRBV27 with TRBJ2-2; TRBD2 matches at 7 bases. There are 16 residues in the CDR3. V lost 3 bases and J lost 6; bases outside the gene matches: 10. The germline V gene encodes CDR1 MNHEY and CDR2 SMNVEV (reference sequence). CDR3 residues: CASSFSRWRESGELFF. DNA of the CDR3: TGTGCCAGCAGTTTTAGTCGTTGGCGGGAGTCCGGGGAGCTGTTTTTT.

The chain links TRBV28 to TRBJ2-7; D might be TRBD1 (5 bases). V was cut by 4 bases and J by 2 bases, with 9 bases left in between. This CDR3 has 13 residues. CDR1 and CDR2 (germline): MDHEN, SYDVKM. CDR3 bases: TGTGCCAGCAGTTGGGGCAGTCCCTACGAGCAGTACTTC. This gives the protein CASSWGSPYEQYF.

The V gene is TRBV25-1, the J gene TRBJ2-7, with 7 bases identical to TRBD1. The CDR3 is 14 residues long. V was clipped by 3 bases and J by 5 bases; unmatched bases: 7. Germline CDR1 MGHDK, CDR2 SYGVNS. The CDR3 region is CASSESGDSNEQYF. The CDR3 bases are TGTGCCAGCAGTGAGTCCGGGGACAGCAACGAGCAGTACTTC.

V is TRBV6-1 and J is TRBJ1-5, with D possibly being TRBD1 (5 bases). Germline values: CDR1 MNHNS, CDR2 SASEGT. The CDR3 runs to 13 residues. V gave up 4 bases and J gave up 7 bases, with 11 bases separating them. This CDR3 reads CASSAAGFQPQHF. The DNA for the CDR3 is TGTGCCAGCAGTGCCGCAGGGTTCCAGCCCCAGCATTTT.

This clone was seen only a few times. The V call is TRBV7-2, the J call TRBJ1-2; D may be TRBD1 (5 bases). Germline-derived CDR1 and CDR2 are SGHTA and FQGNSA. The ends were cut back, 5 bases at V and 4 bases at J, with 14 bases in the middle. CDR3 length equals 14 residues. The CDR3 spells CASSPIGVGYGYTF. For the CDR3, the DNA is TGTGCCAGCAGCCCTATAGGGGTGGGCTATGGCTACACCTTC.

This chain connects TRBV6-1 to TRBJ1-5, with D maybe TRBD1 (6 bases). CDR1 and CDR2 from the germline V gene are MNHNS and SASEGT. There are 15 residues in the CDR3. V was clipped by 1 base and J by 6 bases, with 13 bases between them. CDR3 nucleotide sequence: TGTGCCAGCAGTGAAGAGGGGGGGGGCGGTCAGCCCCAGCATTTT. This sequence encodes CASSEEGGGGQPQHF.

The V and J genes are TRBV9 and TRBJ2-5; D might be TRBD1 (5 bases). V lost 2 bases, J lost 1 base, and 9 bases lay in between. The CDR3 is 14 residues long. Germline CDR1 reads SGDLS; CDR2 reads YYNGEE. DNA of the CDR3: TGTGCCAGCAGCGTCGGAGACAGCCAAGAGACCCAGTACTTC. Translating gives CASSVGDSQETQYF.

This clone has just one count. The chain couples TRBV19 to TRBJ2-1; D might be TRBD1 (6 bases). Trimming took off 4 bases at V and 5 bases at J, with 9 bases between the two ends. Germline V lookup: CDR1 LNHDA, CDR2 SQIVND (reference sequence). The CDR3 runs to 13 residues. The CDR3: CASSNTGNNEQFF. The CDR3 region has the DNA TGTGCCAGTAGTAATACAGGGAACAATGAGCAGTTCTTC.

The chain employs TRBV5-6 and TRBJ2-6; D is possibly TRBD1 (5 bases). Trimming stripped 3 bases from V and 1 base from J, with 14 bases between. The CDR3 runs to 17 residues. Germline CDR1 is SGHDT and CDR2 is YYEEEE. Written as DNA, the CDR3 is TGTGCCAGCAGCTCTTTGCCGACAGCTTCTGGGGCCAACGTCCTGACTTTC. Amino acid sequence: CASSSLPTASGANVLTF.

The rearrangement joins TRBV28 to TRBJ2-2, with D perhaps matching TRBD1 (5 bases). With 7 bases removed from V and 4 bases from J, the gap between germline ends came to 7 bases. This CDR3 is 12 amino acids long. Germline CDR1 reads MDHEN; CDR2 reads SYDVKM. The CDR3 spells CASTRATGELFF. Written as DNA, the CDR3 is TGTGCCAGCACCAGGGCCACCGGGGAGCTGTTTTTT.

The chain recombines TRBV10-3 with TRBJ2-7; D possibly corresponds to TRBD2 (7 bases). Germline loops: CDR1 ENHRY, CDR2 SYGVKD. The CDR3 extends over 16 amino acids. V lost 4 bases and J lost 1, with 17 bases in between. CDR3 loop: CAISGLEAGHSYEQYF. In nucleotides, the CDR3 is TGTGCCATCAGTGGTCTAGAAGCGGGACATTCCTACGAGCAGTACTTC.

The chain uses TRBV7-2 and TRBJ2-2; possibly TRBD2 for D (5 bases). From germline, CDR1 is SGHTA and CDR2 FQGNSA. The CDR3 spans 13 residues. The V and J ends lost 4 bases and 2 bases respectively, with 5 bases between them. This CDR3 reads CASSWTNTGELFF. In DNA form, the CDR3 reads TGTGCCAGCAGCTGGACTAACACCGGGGAGCTGTTTTTT.

This chain joins TRBV7-9 and TRBJ2-3, with TRBD1 matching 7 bases. The trim removed 5 bases at V and 0 bases at J, leaving 8 bases unmatched. This CDR3 comprises 16 residues. From germline, CDR1 is SEHNR and CDR2 FQNEAQ (reference sequence). The CDR3 coding sequence is TGTGCCAGCAGCCCATCCCAGACAGGGAGCACAGATACGCAGTATTTT. Translated, it gives CASSPSQTGSTDTQYF.

The chain links TRBV19 to TRBJ1-1; D perhaps matches TRBD1 (6 bases). The CDR3 runs 16 residues. Between the trimmed V and J ends, which lost 6 bases and 0 bases, there was a span of 17 bases. CDR1 and CDR2 (germline): LNHDA, SQIVND (reference sequence). Written as DNA, the CDR3 is TGTGCCAGTAGGAGATGGACAGAAAAGATGAACACTGAAGCTTTCTTT. Protein: CASRRWTEKMNTEAFF.

In nucleotides, the CDR3 is TGTGCCAGCAGCAGGATCGGACTAGCGGGTTGGGAGACCCAGTACTTC. This codes for CASSRIGLAGWETQYF. The V call is TRBV27, the J call TRBJ2-5; TRBD2 matches 11 bases. Germline CDR1 and CDR2: MNHEY and SMNVEV (reference sequence). J gave up 5 bases and V 6 bases, and 11 bases lay outside the gene matches. The CDR3 sequence is 16 residues long.